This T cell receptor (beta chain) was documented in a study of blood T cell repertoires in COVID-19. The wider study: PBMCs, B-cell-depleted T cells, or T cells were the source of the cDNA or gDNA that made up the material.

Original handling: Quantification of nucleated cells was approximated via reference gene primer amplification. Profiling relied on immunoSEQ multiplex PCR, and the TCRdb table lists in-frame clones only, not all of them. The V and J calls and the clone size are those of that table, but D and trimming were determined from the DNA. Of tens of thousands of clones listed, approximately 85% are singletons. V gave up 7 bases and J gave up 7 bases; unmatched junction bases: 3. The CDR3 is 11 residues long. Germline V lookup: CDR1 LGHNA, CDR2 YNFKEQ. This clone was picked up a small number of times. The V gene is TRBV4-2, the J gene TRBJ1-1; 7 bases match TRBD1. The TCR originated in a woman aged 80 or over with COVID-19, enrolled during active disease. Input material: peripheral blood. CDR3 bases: TGTGCCAGCATGACAGGGATTGAAGCTTTCTTT. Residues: CASMTGIEAFF.